The next 25 T cell receptor beta chains were all read from a single sample in a study of blood T cell repertoires in COVID-19. This table comes from immunoSEQ multiplex PCR, and its TCRdb copy is limited to in-frame clones, with some not included. The table lists 250,000 to 300,000 clones, approximately 90% of them singletons. The specimen sequenced was PBMCs or T cells enriched from blood (not recorded which). The source is a woman aged 60-75 years in a cohort exposed to, infected with or recovered from COVID-19 (not recorded which).

The chain recombines TRBV7-8 with TRBJ1-2, with TRBD1 identical over 10 bases. V was pared by 5 bases and J by 5 bases, with 8 bases of the junction left unmatched. The germline gives CDR1 SGHVS, CDR2 FQNEAQ. The CDR3 is 15 amino acids. The CDR3 DNA follows: TGTGCCAGCAGCCACCAGCCGGGACAGGGGTATGGCTACACCTTC. Translated, it gives CASSHQPGQGYGYTF. Full variable domain (rest looked up from reference TRBV7-8 and TRBJ1-2): GAGVSQSPRYKVAKRGQDVALRCDPISGHVSLFWYQQALGQGPEFLTYFQNEAQLDKSGLPSDRFFAERPEGSVSTLKIQRTQQEDSAVYLCASSHQPGQGYGYTFGSGTRLTVV.

The rearrangement uses TRBV18 and TRBJ1-1; D possibly corresponds to TRBD1 (6 bases). The germline V and J ends were trimmed by 3 bases and 5 bases, with 10 bases remaining between them. This CDR3 has 13 residues. Germline values: CDR1 KGHSH, CDR2 LQKENI. Here the CDR3 DNA reads TGTGCCAGCTCACCTTCACAGGGAACTGAAGCTTTCTTT. Translation gives CASSPSQGTEAFF.

The chain is built from TRBV30 and TRBJ2-1; D gene uncertain. The CDR3 length is 11 residues. From germline, CDR1 is GTSNPN and CDR2 SVGIG (reference sequence). Trimming removed 3 bases at V and 6 bases at J, with 6 bases between. The CDR3: CAWSLGNEQFF. CDR3 nucleotide sequence: TGTGCCTGGAGCCTAGGCAATGAGCAGTTCTTC. The complete variable domain, with remaining parts taken from reference TRBV30 and TRBJ2-1, reads SQTIHQWPATLVQPVGSPLSLECTVEGTSNPNLYWYRQAAGRGLQLLFYSVGIGQISSEVPQNLSASRPQDRQFILSSKKLLLSDSGFYLCAWSLGNEQFFGPGTRLTVL.

Of note for this clone: An end of the junction does not agree with germline; a read error may underlie this. V and J are TRBV7-9 and TRBJ2-2, with TRBD2 matching 8 bases. The germline CDR1 and CDR2 sequences are SEHNR and FQNEAQ (reference sequence). This CDR3 is built from 14 residues. In DNA form, the CDR3 reads TGTGCCAGCAGCCTAGCCACTAGCGGCGGGGAGCTGTTTTTT. Its protein is CASSLATSGGELFF.

The J gene is TRBJ2-7, the V gene TRBV10-3, with 10 nucleotides matching TRBD1. Germline assignment: CDR1 ENHRY and CDR2 SYGVKD. The ends lost 4 bases at V and 5 bases at J; junction bases unmatched: 5. This CDR3 has 14 residues. CDR3 sequence (DNA): TGTGCCATCAGTGGGGGGACAGGGGATGACGAGCAGTACTTC. Residues: CAISGGTGDDEQYF.

The chain recombines TRBV4-1 with TRBJ1-5; D unclear. Between the trimmed V and J ends, which lost 1 base and 5 bases, there was a span of 9 bases. This CDR3 comprises 14 residues. In germline, CDR1 is MGHRA, CDR2 YSYEKL. The CDR3 here is CASSQGQNYQPQHF. The CDR3 DNA is TGCGCCAGCAGCCAAGGGCAGAATTATCAGCCCCAGCATTTT.

The chain is built from TRBV12-3 or TRBV12-4 and TRBJ2-7; D ambiguous. V dropped 2 bases and J dropped 4 bases, with 6 bases sitting between them. This CDR3 region has 12 residues. Written as DNA, the CDR3 is TGTGCCAGCAGTTTACTAGGATACGAGCAGTACTTC. Its translation is CASSLLGYEQYF.

The chain carries TRBV27 and TRBJ2-7; TRBD2 agrees at 7 bases. In germline, CDR1 is MNHEY, CDR2 SMNVEV (reference sequence). This CDR3 spans 13 amino acids. Germline trimming cut 9 bases from V and 0 bases from J; bases unmatched to any gene: 5. The CDR3 DNA reads TGTGCCAGTAGCGGGTTAAGCTCCTACGAGCAGTACTTC. It is translated as CASSGLSSYEQYF.

The genes are TRBV21-1 and TRBJ1-5; the D call of TRBD1 is as the table states it, not checked on the DNA. TRBV21-1 is a pseudogene locus. CDR3 size: 17 residues. The CDR3 DNA reads as TGTGCCAGCAGCATTACGGACAGGGGCTCTAGCAATCAGCCCCAGCATTTT. This encodes CASSITDRGSSNQPQHF.

For this clone: One end of the junction does not line up with germline, which may come from a read error. CDR3 DNA: TGTGCCACCCAGGTAGGGGTCGGACAGGGTTTTTTCAGGAACTTT. Encoded protein: CATQVGVGQGFFRNF. The chain joins TRBV28 to TRBJ1-1; 8 bases fit TRBD1. Germline V gene sequence: CDR1 MDHEN, CDR2 SYDVKM. The CDR3 is 15 amino acids.

V is TRBV7-9 and J is TRBJ2-7, with D possibly TRBD2 on 5 matching bases. Germline V gene data show CDR1 as SEHNR and CDR2 as FQNEAQ (reference sequence). V was clipped by 11 bases and J by 7 bases, with 24 bases between them. The CDR3 spans 14 residues. The CDR3: CAFSRAGATGEQYF. The CDR3, as DNA: TGTGCCTTCTCCCGGGCAGGCGCCACGGGGGAGCAGTACTTC. The full variable domain, completed using reference TRBV7-9 and TRBJ2-7, is DTGVSQNPRHKITKRGQNVTFRCDPISEHNRLYWYRQTLGQGPEFLTYFQNEAQLEKSRLLSDRFSAERPKGSFSTLEIQRTEQGDSAMYLCAFSRAGATGEQYFGPGTRLTVT.

Only a few counts were recorded for this clone. The V and J genes are TRBV5-6 and TRBJ2-1; TRBD2 agrees at 8 bases. The V and J ends lost 1 base and 6 bases, in that order; junction bases with no gene match: 12. The CDR3 contains 17 residues. Germline CDR1 SGHDT, CDR2 YYEEEE. The CDR3 DNA follows: TGTGCCAGCAGCTTGAGTAAAGGCGGGAGGTTCGGCAATGAGCAGTTCTTC. As protein: CASSLSKGGRFGNEQFF.

The chain links TRBV5-1 to TRBJ2-1, with D tentatively TRBD2 (5 bases). The CDR3 runs 13 residues. Per the germline V gene, CDR1 is SGHRS and CDR2 is YFSETQ. Trimming removed 6 bases at V and 6 bases at J, with 13 bases between. The CDR3 spells CASNRPEANEQFF. DNA for the CDR3: TGCGCCAGCAACCGGCCGGAGGCCAATGAGCAGTTCTTC.

The chain joins TRBV28 to TRBJ1-2, with D unresolved. CDR3 size: 14 residues. CDR1 is MDHEN and CDR2 is SYDVKM in the germline V gene. Trimming pared 3 bases from V and 1 base from J, leaving 9 bases between. The CDR3 DNA reads as TGTGCCAGCAGTTTCGATAAGCTTAACTATGGCTACACCTTC. Protein sequence: CASSFDKLNYGYTF.

This rearrangement joins TRBV24-1 to TRBJ2-3; 10 bases map to TRBD2. Trimming cost V 0 bases and J 1 base; bases outside gene matches: 9. The CDR3 sequence is 19 residues long. Germline assignment: CDR1 KGHDR and CDR2 SFDVKD. The CDR3 DNA reads as TGTGCCACCAGTGATTTGGGCCTAGCGGGAGAGGGGGGCACAGATACGCAGTATTTT. Residues: CATSDLGLAGEGGTDTQYF.

This sequence joins TRBV5-1 and TRBJ2-5; 9 bases line up with TRBD1. This CDR3 contains 16 residues. Trimming removed 4 bases from V and 2 bases from J; junction bases left unmatched: 9. Germline CDR1 reads SGHRS; CDR2 reads YFSETQ. This CDR3 reads CASSPTGGRGQETQYF. As DNA, the CDR3 is TGCGCCAGCAGCCCGACAGGGGGACGGGGGCAAGAGACCCAGTACTTC.

The CDR3 region is CASSQKGQGASEQYF. Written as DNA, the CDR3 is TGTGCCAGCAGCCAAAAGGGACAGGGGGCGAGCGAGCAGTACTTC. The chain recombines TRBV7-9 with TRBJ2-7; 12 nucleotides agree with TRBD1. The CDR3 is made up of 15 amino acids. Germline V CDR1 and CDR2: SEHNR, FQNEAQ (reference sequence). J was trimmed by 6 bases and V by 5 bases; bases with no gene match: 8. Looking up the rest from reference TRBV7-9 and TRBJ2-7 gives the full variable domain: DTGVSQNPRHKITKRGQNVTFRCDPISEHNRLYWYRQTLGQGPEFLTYFQNEAQLEKSRLLSDRFSAERPKGSFSTLEIQRTEQGDSAMYLCASSQKGQGASEQYFGPGTRLTVT.

CDR3 protein: CASSGAGGRLGQPQHF. The CDR3 region has the DNA TGTGCCAGCAGTGGGGCGGGTGGGAGGCTCGGTCAGCCCCAGCATTTT. The rearrangement uses TRBV27 and TRBJ1-5, with TRBD1 as a possible D gene (5 bases). Germline assignment: CDR1 MNHEY and CDR2 SMNVEV (reference sequence). V shed 5 bases and J shed 6 bases, with 20 bases lying between them. The CDR3 runs 16 residues.

This clone has more than one count but fewer than ten. The CDR3 DNA reads as TGTGCCAGCTCACCCCCGGGACAATCAAACAATGAGCAGTTCTTC. Translation: CASSPPGQSNNEQFF. The rearrangement joins TRBV18 to TRBJ2-1; weak D call: TRBD1 (6 bases). The CDR3 has 15 amino acids. Germline V CDR1 and CDR2: KGHSH, LQKENI. Trimming cost V 3 bases and J 5 bases, with 14 bases left between them. The whole variable domain, remainder taken from reference TRBV18 and TRBJ2-1, is NAGVMQNPRHLVRRRGQEARLRCSPMKGHSHVYWYRQLPEEGLKFMVYLQKENIIDESGMPKERFSAEFPKEGPSILRIQQVVRGDSAAYFCASSPPGQSNNEQFFGPGTRLTVL.

The V call is TRBV9, the J call TRBJ2-1, with TRBD2 matching over 16 bases. Trimming at V came to 2 bases and at J to 6 bases, leaving 5 bases not matched to a gene. CDR1 is SGDLS and CDR2 is YYNGEE in the germline V gene. The CDR3 has 17 residues. The CDR3 nucleotides are TGTGCCAGCAGCGTGGGGACTAGCGGGAGGGCCGGCAATGAGCAGTTCTTC. Translated: CASSVGTSGRAGNEQFF.

J is TRBJ2-7 and V is TRBV3-1 (or the pseudogene TRBV3-2); perhaps TRBD2 as D (6 bases). The ends were cut back, 4 bases at V and 7 bases at J, with 14 bases in the middle. In germline, CDR1 is LGHDT, CDR2 YNNKEL (reference sequence). The CDR3 length is 13 residues. The CDR3 DNA is TGTGCCAGCAGCCCCGGTGGGGGGAGTGAGCAGTACTTC. It specifies CASSPGGGSEQYF.

The chain uses TRBV13 and TRBJ2-7; the match to TRBD1 covers 7 bases. The junction had 22 bases not matched to a gene; V was cut back by 3 bases and J by 2 bases. Germline lookup yields CDR1 PRHDT and CDR2 FYEKMQ (reference sequence). The CDR3 is made up of 20 amino acids. CDR3 region: CASSFGSPLSPGDRPYEQYF. Here the CDR3 DNA reads TGTGCCAGCAGCTTTGGTAGCCCCTTGAGTCCCGGGGACAGACCCTACGAGCAGTACTTC. Full variable domain (outside the CDR3, taken from reference TRBV13 and TRBJ2-7): AAGVIQSPRHLIKEKRETATLKCYPIPRHDTVYWYQQGPGQDPQFLISFYEKMQSDKGSIPDRFSAQQFSDYHSELNMSSLELGDSALYFCASSFGSPLSPGDRPYEQYFGPGTRLTVT.

As for this clone: Mismatch with germline at one junction end may stem from a read error. The DNA for the CDR3 is TGTGCCAGCAGCTTGGAGGCTCGGACAGGGGGAAATGGAAAACTGTTTTTT. Translated, it gives CASSLEARTGGNGKLFF. This chain joins TRBV5-4 and TRBJ1-4; 10 bases fit TRBD1. This CDR3 spans 17 amino acids. Germline V CDR1 and CDR2: SGHNT, YYREEE (reference sequence).

The chain is built from TRBV3-1 (or the pseudogene TRBV3-2) and TRBJ2-7; 7 bases are shared with TRBD2. J was trimmed by 2 bases and V by 4 bases; bases with no gene match: 8. The CDR3 totals 15 residues. Germline V gene sequence: CDR1 LGHDT, CDR2 YNNKEL (reference sequence). CDR3 nucleotides: TGTGCCAGCAGCCCCGGGGTAGCGGGCCCCTACGAGCAGTACTTC. This codes for CASSPGVAGPYEQYF.

The genes are TRBV6-5 and TRBJ2-7; D possibly corresponds to TRBD2 (6 bases). This CDR3 has 15 residues. Germline V gene sequence: CDR1 MNHEY, CDR2 SVGAGI. Deletions cut 7 bases from V and 5 bases from J, with 21 bases between. CDR3 amino acids: CASTPSGGTGHEQYF. CDR3 in DNA: TGTGCCAGCACCCCAAGTGGGGGGACCGGCCACGAGCAGTACTTC.